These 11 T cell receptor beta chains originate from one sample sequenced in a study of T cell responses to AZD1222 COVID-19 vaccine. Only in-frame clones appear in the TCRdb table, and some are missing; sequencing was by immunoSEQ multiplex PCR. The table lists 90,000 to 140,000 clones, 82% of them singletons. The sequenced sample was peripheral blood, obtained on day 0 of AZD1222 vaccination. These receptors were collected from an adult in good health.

The CDR3 region is CASSLDRDGYGYTF. The CDR3 DNA reads TGTGCCAGCAGCCTAGACAGGGACGGCTATGGCTACACCTTC. The chain carries TRBV27 and TRBJ1-2, with 7 bases identical to TRBD1. CDR1 is MNHEY and CDR2 is SMNVEV in the germline V gene (reference sequence). The ends lost 6 bases at V and 4 bases at J; junction bases unmatched: 8. This CDR3 has 14 amino acids.

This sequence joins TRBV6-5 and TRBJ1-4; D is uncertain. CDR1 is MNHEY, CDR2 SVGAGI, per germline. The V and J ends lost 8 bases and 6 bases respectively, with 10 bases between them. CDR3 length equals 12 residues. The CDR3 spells CASGESYEKLFF. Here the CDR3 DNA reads TGTGCCAGCGGGGAATCGTATGAAAAACTGTTTTTT.

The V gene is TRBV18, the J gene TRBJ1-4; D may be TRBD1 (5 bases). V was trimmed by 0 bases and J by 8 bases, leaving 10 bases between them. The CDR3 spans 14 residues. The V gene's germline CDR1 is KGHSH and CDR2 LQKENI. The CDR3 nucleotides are TGTGCCAGCTCACCACCGGGGGACGCGGAAAAACTGTTTTTT. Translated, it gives CASSPPGDAEKLFF.

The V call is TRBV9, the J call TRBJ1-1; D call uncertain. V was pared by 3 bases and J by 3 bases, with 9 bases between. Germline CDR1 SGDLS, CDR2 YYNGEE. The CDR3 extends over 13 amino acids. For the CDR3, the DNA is TGTGCCAGCAGCGCAAACCTGCACACTGAAGCTTTCTTT. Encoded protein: CASSANLHTEAFF.

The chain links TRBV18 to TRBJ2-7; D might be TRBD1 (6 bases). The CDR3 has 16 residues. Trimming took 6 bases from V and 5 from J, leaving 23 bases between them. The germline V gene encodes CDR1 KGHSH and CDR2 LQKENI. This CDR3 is CASSPTRPGASDEQYF. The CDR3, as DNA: TGTGCCAGCTCCCCAACGAGACCAGGGGCTTCAGACGAGCAGTACTTC.

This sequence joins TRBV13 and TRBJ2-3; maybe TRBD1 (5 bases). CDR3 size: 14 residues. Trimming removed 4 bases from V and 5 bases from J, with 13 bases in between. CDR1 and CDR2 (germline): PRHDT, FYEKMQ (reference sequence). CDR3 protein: CASSSRSQGDTQYF. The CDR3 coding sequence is TGTGCCAGCAGCTCCCGGTCCCAGGGAGATACGCAGTATTTT.

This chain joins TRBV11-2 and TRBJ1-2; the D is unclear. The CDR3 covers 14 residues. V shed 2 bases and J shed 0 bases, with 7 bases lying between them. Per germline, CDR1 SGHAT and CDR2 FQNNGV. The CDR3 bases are TGTGCCAGCAGCTTATCTCCTTCTAACTATGGCTACACCTTC. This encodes CASSLSPSNYGYTF.

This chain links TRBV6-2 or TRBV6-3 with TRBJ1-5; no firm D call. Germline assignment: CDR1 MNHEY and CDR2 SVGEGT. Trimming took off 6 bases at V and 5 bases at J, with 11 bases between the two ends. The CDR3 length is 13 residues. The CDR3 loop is CASSSQADQPQHF. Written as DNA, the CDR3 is TGTGCCAGCAGCTCCCAGGCGGATCAGCCCCAGCATTTT.

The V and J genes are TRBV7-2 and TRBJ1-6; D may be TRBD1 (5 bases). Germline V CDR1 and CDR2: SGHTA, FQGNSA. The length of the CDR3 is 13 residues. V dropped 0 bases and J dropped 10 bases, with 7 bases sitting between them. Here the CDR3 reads CASSLARDSPLHF. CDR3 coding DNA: TGTGCCAGCAGCTTAGCCAGGGACTCACCCCTCCACTTT.

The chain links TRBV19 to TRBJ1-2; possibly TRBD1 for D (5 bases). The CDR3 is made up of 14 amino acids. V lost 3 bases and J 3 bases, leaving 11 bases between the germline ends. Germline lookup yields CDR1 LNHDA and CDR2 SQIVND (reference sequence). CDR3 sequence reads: CASSIIGADYGYTF. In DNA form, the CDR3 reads TGTGCCAGTAGTATTATAGGGGCCGACTATGGCTACACCTTC.

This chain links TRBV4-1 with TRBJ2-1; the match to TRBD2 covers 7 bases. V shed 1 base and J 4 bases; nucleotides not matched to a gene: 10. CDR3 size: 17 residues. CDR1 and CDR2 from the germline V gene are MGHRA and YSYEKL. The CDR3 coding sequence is TGCGCCAGCAGCCAAGGGGGGGGACTACCGATGTACAATGAGCAGTTCTTC. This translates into CASSQGGGLPMYNEQFF.